This T cell receptor (beta chain) was recorded in a study of PD-1 blockade in classical Hodgkin lymphoma. Profiling relied on immunoSEQ multiplex PCR, and the TCRdb table lists in-frame clones only, not all of them. The sample holds around 25,000 clones; around 94% are singletons and the top ten take approximately 3.9%. The germline V and J ends were trimmed by 9 bases and 15 bases, with 18 bases remaining between them. The V gene's germline CDR1 is SNHLY and CDR2 FYNNEI. The CDR3 has 11 residues. Study-wide findings and caveats: As was reported, newly diagnosed patients showed lower baseline TCR diversity than healthy donors did. No one has yet defined what causes the repertoire differences, which may be disease activity or prior therapy.

As to this clone: What it binds is unknown.

As for time point: newly diagnosed, previously untreated cHL patient sample. Comparison came from newly diagnosed, untreated classical Hodgkin lymphoma PBMCs. Input material: peripheral blood mononuclear cells (PBMCs). The V gene is TRBV2, the J gene TRBJ2-1, with D uncertain. The source is a human donor with classical Hodgkin lymphoma. The CDR3 nucleotides are TGTGCCAGTCAAACCGGTGTCCGAAGGTTCTTC. This encodes CASQTGVRRFF.